The subject of this entry is one T cell receptor (beta chain). Its antigen is as yet unknown. CDR1 MDHEN and CDR2 SYDVKM come from the germline V gene. This CDR3 is built from 14 residues. V lost 2 bases, J lost 4 bases, and 9 bases lay in between. The data were taken from a study of cytomegalovirus exposure and HLA in healthy donors. Study-wide findings and caveats: Most TCR sequences were rare, but some public TCRs occurred in many donors. In the analysis, some V segments, TRBV6-2 and TRBV6-3 included, were excluded as indistinguishable. Reported performance of the classifier showed diagnosis of cytomegalovirus status with high specificity and sensitivity.

In the PCR, 60 Vbeta and 13 Jbeta primers were used. The protocol was immunoSEQ multiplex PCR, while the TCRdb copy is restricted to in-frame clones and leaves out a portion. The sample holds over 80,000 clones, 60% to 80% seen once. The rearrangement uses TRBV28 and TRBJ1-3; no clear D gene. Sequencing input: PBMCs. The sequence was collected from a female donor in good health and CMV-seronegative. The CDR3 sequence: CASSLQEAGNTIYF. The CDR3 DNA is TGTGCCAGCAGTTTACAAGAGGCGGGAAACACCATATATTTT.